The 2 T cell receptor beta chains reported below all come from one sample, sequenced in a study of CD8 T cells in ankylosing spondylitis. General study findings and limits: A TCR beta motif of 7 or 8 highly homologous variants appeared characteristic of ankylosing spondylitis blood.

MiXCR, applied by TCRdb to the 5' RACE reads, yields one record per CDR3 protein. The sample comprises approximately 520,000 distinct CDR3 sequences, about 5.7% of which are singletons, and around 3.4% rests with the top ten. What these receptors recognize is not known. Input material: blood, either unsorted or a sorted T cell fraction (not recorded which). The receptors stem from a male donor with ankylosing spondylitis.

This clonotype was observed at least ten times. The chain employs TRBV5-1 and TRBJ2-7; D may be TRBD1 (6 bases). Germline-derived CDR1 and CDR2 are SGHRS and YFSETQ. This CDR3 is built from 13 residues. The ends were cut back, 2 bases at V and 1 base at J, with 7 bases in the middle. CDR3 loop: CASSFGQSYEQYF. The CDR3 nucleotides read TGCGCCAGCAGCTTTGGACAGTCCTACGAGCAGTACTTC.

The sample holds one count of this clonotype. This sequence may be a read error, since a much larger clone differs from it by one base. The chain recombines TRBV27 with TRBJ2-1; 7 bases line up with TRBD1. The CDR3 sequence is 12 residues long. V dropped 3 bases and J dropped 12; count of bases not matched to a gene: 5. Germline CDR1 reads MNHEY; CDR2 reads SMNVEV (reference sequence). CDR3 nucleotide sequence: TGTGCCAGCAGTTTTCAGGGGGTGTGGCAGTTCTTC. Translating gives CASSFQGVWQFF.